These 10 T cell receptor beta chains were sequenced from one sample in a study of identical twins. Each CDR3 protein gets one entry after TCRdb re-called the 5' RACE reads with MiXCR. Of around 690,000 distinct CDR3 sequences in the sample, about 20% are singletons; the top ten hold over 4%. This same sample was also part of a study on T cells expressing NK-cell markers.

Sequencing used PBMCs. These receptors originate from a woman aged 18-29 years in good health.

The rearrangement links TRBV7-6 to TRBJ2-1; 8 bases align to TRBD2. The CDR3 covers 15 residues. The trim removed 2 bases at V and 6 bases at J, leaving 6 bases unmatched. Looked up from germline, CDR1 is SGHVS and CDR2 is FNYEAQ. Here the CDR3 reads CASSLRRGGSNEQFF. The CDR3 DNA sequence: TGTGCCAGCAGCTTACGCCGGGGGGGTAGCAATGAGCAGTTCTTC.

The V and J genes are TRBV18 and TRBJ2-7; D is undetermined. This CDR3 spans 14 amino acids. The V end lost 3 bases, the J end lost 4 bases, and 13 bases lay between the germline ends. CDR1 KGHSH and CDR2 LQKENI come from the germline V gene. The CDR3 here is CASSPPALTYEQYF. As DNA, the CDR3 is TGTGCCAGCTCACCCCCAGCCCTCACTTACGAGCAGTACTTC. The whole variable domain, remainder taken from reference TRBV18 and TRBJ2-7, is NAGVMQNPRHLVRRRGQEARLRCSPMKGHSHVYWYRQLPEEGLKFMVYLQKENIIDESGMPKERFSAEFPKEGPSILRIQQVVRGDSAAYFCASSPPALTYEQYFGPGTRLTVT.

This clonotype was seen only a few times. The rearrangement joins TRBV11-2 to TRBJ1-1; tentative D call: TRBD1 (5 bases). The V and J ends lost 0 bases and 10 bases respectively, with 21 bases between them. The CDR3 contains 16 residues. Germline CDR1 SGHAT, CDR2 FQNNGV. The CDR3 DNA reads TGTGCCAGCAGCTTAGATCTGGTAGTCGGGGGTTCCGCAGCTTTCTTT. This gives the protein CASSLDLVVGGSAAFF.

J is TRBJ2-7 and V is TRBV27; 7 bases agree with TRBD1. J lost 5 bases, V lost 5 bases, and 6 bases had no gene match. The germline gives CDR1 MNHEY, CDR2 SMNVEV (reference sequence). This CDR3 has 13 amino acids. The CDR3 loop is CASSQQGINEQYF. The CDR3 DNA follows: TGTGCCAGCAGTCAACAGGGGATAAACGAGCAGTACTTC.

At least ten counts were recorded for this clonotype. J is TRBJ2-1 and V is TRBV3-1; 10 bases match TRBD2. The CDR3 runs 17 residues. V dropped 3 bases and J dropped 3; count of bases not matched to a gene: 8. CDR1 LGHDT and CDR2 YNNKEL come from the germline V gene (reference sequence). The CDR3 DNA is TGTGCCAGCAGCCACGGAACACTAGCGGGATTCTACAATGAGCAGTTCTTC. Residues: CASSHGTLAGFYNEQFF.

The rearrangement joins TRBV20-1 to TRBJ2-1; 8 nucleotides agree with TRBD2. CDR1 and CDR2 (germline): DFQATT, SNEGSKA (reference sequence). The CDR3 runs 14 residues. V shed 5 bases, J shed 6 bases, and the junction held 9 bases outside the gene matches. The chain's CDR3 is CSALGGAQINEQFF. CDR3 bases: TGCAGTGCTCTCGGGGGGGCCCAGATCAATGAGCAGTTCTTC.

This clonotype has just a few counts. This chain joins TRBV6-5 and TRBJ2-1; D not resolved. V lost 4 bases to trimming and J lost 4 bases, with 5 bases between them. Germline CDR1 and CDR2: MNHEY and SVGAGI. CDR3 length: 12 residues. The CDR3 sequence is CASSSLYNEQFF. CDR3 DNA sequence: TGTGCCAGCAGTTCTCTGTACAATGAGCAGTTCTTC.

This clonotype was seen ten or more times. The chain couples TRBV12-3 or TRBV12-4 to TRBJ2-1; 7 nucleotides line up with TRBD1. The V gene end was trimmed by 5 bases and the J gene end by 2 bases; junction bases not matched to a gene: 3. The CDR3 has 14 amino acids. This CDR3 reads CASSPGQAYNEQFF. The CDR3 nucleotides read TGTGCCAGCAGTCCCGGACAGGCCTACAATGAGCAGTTCTTC.

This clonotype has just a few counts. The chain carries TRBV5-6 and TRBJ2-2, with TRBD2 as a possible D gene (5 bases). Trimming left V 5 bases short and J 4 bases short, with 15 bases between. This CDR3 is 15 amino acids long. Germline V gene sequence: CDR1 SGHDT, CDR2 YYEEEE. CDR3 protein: CASRMEPAGTGELFF. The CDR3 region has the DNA TGTGCCAGCAGAATGGAACCCGCGGGCACCGGGGAGCTGTTTTTT.

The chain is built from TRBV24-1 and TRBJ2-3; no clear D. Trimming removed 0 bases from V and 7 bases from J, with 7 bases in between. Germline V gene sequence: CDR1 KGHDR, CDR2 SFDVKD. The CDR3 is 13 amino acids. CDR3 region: CATSDLSTNTQYF. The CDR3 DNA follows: TGTGCCACCAGTGATTTGTCCACGAATACGCAGTATTTT.